Reported below is one TCR beta chain. The data originate from a study of Ad26.COV2.S vaccination and SARS-CoV-2 variants. Treatment noted: over 15 received Ad26.COV2.S at low or high dose, single or two shots; about 5 received placebo; per-sample allocation not given. The samples date from day 63 after the first vaccine or placebo injection. The CDR3 is 10 amino acids. Deletions cut 3 bases from V and 5 bases from J, with 4 bases between. Germline-derived CDR1 and CDR2 are SQVTM and ANQGSEA. Clones were sequenced by immunoSEQ multiplex PCR, and TCRdb holds only the in-frame ones, with some missing. The repertoire holds hundreds of thousands of clones, with around 89% as singletons.

Sequences were derived from peripheral blood, sampled in a trial of Ad26.COV2.S vaccine versus placebo. This sequence joins TRBV29-1 and TRBJ1-2; D is unresolved. This clonotype originated in a person aged 18-60 years who received the Ad26.COV2.S COVID-19 vaccine or a placebo. The CDR3 spells CSVEEYGYTF. Here the CDR3 DNA reads TGCAGCGTTGAGGAGTATGGCTACACCTTC.